The present T cell receptor beta chain was sequenced within a study of blood T cell repertoires in COVID-19. Study as a whole: Sources were T cells, B-cell-depleted T cells, or PBMCs; the material itself was cDNA or gDNA.

Sequenced by immunoSEQ multiplex PCR; TCRdb stores in-frame clones only, minus some. The sample lists approximately 74,000 clones; approximately 86% were seen once. In germline, CDR1 is SGHRS, CDR2 YFSETQ. The length of the CDR3 is 13 residues. V lost 1 base and J lost 0, with 3 bases in between. The sequence came from a woman aged 55-75 years with acute or convalescent COVID-19. The genes are TRBV5-1 and TRBJ2-3; D call uncertain. Source material: peripheral blood. CDR3 loop: CASSLQSTDTQYF. The DNA for the CDR3 is TGCGCCAGCAGCTTGCAGAGCACAGATACGCAGTATTTT.